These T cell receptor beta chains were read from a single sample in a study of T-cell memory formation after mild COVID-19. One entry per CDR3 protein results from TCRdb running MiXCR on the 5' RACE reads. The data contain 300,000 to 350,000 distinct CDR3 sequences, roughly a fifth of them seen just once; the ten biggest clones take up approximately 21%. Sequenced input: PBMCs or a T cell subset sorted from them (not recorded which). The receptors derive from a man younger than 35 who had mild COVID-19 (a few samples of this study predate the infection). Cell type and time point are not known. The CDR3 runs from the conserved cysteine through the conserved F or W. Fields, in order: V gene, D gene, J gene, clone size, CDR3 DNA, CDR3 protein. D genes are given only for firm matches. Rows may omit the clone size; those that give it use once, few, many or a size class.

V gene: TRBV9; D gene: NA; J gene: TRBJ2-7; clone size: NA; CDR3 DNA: TGTGCCAGCAGCGTAGACCACACCAATTCCTACGAGCAGTACTTC; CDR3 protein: CASSVDHTNSYEQYF
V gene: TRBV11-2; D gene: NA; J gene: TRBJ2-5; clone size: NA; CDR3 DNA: TGTGCCAGCAGCCTGCCGATCGGGGGGCAAAAAGAGACCCAGTACTTC; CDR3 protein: CASSLPIGGQKETQYF
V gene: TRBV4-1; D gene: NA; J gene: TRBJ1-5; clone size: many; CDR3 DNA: TGCGCCAGCAGCCAAGAGGTGACAGGCGAACAGCCCCAGCATTTT; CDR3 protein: CASSQEVTGEQPQHF
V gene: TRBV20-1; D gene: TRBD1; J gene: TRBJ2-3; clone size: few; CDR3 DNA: TGCAGTGCGCCACTGATGGGACAGACAGATACGCAGTATTTT; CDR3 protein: CSAPLMGQTDTQYF
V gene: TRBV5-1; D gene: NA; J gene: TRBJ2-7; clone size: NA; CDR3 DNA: TGCGCCAGCAGCTTGGGTATCAGGGTGAACGAGCAGTACTTC; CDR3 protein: CASSLGIRVNEQYF
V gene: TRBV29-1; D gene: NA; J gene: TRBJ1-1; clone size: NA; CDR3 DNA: TGCAGCGTTATCCGGCAGACCACTGAAGCTTTCTTT; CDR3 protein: CSVIRQTTEAFF
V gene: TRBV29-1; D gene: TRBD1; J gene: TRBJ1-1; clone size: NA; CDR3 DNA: TGCAGCGTCCGACAGGGGGCCTTTGAAGCTTTCTTT; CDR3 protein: CSVRQGAFEAFF
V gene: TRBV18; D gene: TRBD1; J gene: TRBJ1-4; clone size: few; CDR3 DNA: TGTGCCAGCTCACCACTGGCGGACAGGCGTAATGAAAAACTGTTTTTT; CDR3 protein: CASSPLADRRNEKLFF
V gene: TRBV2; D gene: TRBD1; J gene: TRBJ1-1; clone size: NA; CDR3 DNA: TGTGCCAGCAGTGCACAGGGGAGGGTCACTGAAGCTTTCTTT; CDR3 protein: CASSAQGRVTEAFF
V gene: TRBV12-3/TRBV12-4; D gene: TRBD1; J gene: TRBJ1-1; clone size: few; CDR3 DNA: TGTGCCAGCAGAACCGGGACAGGGGGGACTGAAGCTTTCTTT; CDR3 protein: CASRTGTGGTEAFF
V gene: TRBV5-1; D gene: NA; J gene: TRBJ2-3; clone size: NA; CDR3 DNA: TGCGCCAGCAGTCGGGCGGGGGCCCCAGATACGCAGTATTTT; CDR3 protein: CASSRAGAPDTQYF
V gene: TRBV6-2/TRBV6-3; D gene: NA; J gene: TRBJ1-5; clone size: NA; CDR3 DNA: TGTGCCAGCAGTTACGTCCAGCCCAATTGGCCCCAGCATTTT; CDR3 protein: CASSYVQPNWPQHF
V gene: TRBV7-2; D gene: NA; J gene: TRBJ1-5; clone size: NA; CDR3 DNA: TGTGCCAGCGCCCGCACAGGGTATAGCAATCAGCCCCAGCATTTT; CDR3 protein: CASARTGYSNQPQHF
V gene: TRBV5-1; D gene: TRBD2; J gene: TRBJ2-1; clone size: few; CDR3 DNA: TGCGCCAGCAGCATACGGGGGGAGTCCTACAATGAGCAGTTCTTC; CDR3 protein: CASSIRGESYNEQFF
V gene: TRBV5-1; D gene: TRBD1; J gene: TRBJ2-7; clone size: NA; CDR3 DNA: TGCGCCAGGAGCCGGGACAGGGTTTTATACGAGCAGTACTTC; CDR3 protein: CARSRDRVLYEQYF
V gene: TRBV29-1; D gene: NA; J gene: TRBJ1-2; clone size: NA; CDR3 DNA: TGCAGCGTCCAAACGGGGGTCCCGGGAGGCTACACCTTC; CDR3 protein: CSVQTGVPGGYTF
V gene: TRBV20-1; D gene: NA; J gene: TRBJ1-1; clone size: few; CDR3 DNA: TGCAGTGCTAAAATTCGATATTCTGAAGCTTTCTTT; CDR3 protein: CSAKIRYSEAFF
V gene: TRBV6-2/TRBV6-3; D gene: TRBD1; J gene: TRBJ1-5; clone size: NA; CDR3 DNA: TGTGCCAGCGGAAAGACAGGGGGATTAGGTAATCAGCCCCAGCATTTT; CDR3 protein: CASGKTGGLGNQPQHF
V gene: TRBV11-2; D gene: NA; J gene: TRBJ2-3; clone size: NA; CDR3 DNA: TGTGCCAGCAGCTTAGGAGGGGGGGACTACGACACAGATACGCAGTATTTT; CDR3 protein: CASSLGGGDYDTDTQYF